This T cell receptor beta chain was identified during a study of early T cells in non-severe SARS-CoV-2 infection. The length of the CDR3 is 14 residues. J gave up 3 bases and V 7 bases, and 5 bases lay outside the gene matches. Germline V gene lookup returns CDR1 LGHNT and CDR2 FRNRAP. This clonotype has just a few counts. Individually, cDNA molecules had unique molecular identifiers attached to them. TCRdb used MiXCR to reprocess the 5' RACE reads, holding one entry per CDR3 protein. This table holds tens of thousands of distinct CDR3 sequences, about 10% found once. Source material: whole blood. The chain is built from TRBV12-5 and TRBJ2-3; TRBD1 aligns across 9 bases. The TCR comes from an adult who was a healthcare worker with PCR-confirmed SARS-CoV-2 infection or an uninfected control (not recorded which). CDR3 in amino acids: CASARDRVTDTQYF. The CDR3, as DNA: TGTGCTAGTGCCCGGGACAGGGTGACAGATACGCAGTATTTT.